This T cell receptor beta chain was obtained from a study of type 1 and type 2 diabetes patients. Genomic DNA was the PCR template. A primer set of 30 forward and 13 reverse primers amplified the CDR3. TCRdb redid the calling of the multiplex PCR reads with MiXCR, one entry per CDR3 protein. The table lists about 250,000 distinct CDR3 sequences, around 47% of them singletons, with 12% to 15% in the top ten. Per the germline V gene, CDR1 is DFQATT and CDR2 is SNEGSKA (reference sequence). The length of the CDR3 is 12 residues. The trim removed 6 bases at V and 1 base at J, leaving 2 bases unmatched. Sequencing used peripheral blood mononuclear cells (PBMCs). The sequence derives from a man aged 18-30 years with type 2 diabetes. V usage is TRBV20-1 and J usage is TRBJ1-1; 7 positions agree with TRBD1. This CDR3 reads CSAWDRNTEAFF. Written as DNA, the CDR3 is TGCAGTGCGTGGGACAGGAACACTGAAGCTTTCTTT.